These 25 T cell receptor beta chains originate from one sample sequenced in a study of blood T cells in healthy people across ages. Sample-barcoded 5' priming and a J-beta primer mix drove a second PCR of roughly 6 to 12 cycles. TCRdb called the 5' RACE reads again in MiXCR, with one record for every CDR3 protein. Seen here are about 1.4 million distinct CDR3 sequences, 59% observed once, and the top ten hold about 6.7%. Sequenced input: blood. The source is a man aged 18 to 35 in good health.

The chain combines TRBV12-5 with TRBJ2-1, with D possibly TRBD2 on 7 matching bases. Germline values: CDR1 LGHNT, CDR2 FRNRAP. Trimming pared 0 bases from V and 3 bases from J, leaving 12 bases between. CDR3 length equals 16 residues. CDR3 in amino acids: CASGLVPGGNYNEQFF. The CDR3 DNA follows: TGTGCTAGTGGTTTGGTACCGGGGGGCAACTACAATGAGCAGTTCTTC.

This clonotype was seen a handful of times. This chain connects TRBV6-2 or TRBV6-3 to TRBJ2-4, with D perhaps matching TRBD2 (7 bases). With the DNA end fitting TRBJ2-5 better, the J assignment may be wrong. The CDR3 covers 14 residues. Per germline, CDR1 MNHEY and CDR2 SVGEGT. CDR3 region: CASALGGPDETQYF. The CDR3 DNA is TGTGCCAGCGCCTTGGGGGGGCCAGACGAGACCCAGTACTTC.

This clonotype has only a few counts. V and J are TRBV20-1 and TRBJ2-2; a possible D gene is TRBD1 (5 bases). The CDR3 extends over 14 amino acids. The ends were cut back, 3 bases at V and 5 bases at J, with 13 bases in the middle. CDR1 is DFQATT and CDR2 is SNEGSKA in the germline V gene (reference sequence). In DNA, the CDR3 is TGCAGTGCTAGCGCCAGGGTTGGAACCGGGGAGCTGTTTTTT. This translates into CSASARVGTGELFF.

The V gene is TRBV24-1, the J gene TRBJ2-1; D is undetermined. Germline loops: CDR1 KGHDR, CDR2 SFDVKD. This CDR3 contains 12 residues. V lost 4 bases, J lost 7 bases, and 7 bases lay in between. CDR3 in amino acids: CATSEDGNEQFF. In DNA form, the CDR3 reads TGTGCCACCAGTGAAGATGGAAATGAGCAGTTCTTC.

Only a few counts were recorded for this clonotype. This chain connects TRBV5-6 to TRBJ2-3; unclear D gene. The CDR3 consists of 15 residues. Germline values: CDR1 SGHDT, CDR2 YYEEEE. V was shortened by 4 bases and J by 5 bases, with 17 bases between the two germline ends. The DNA of the CDR3 is TGTGCCAGCAGCCTGGCCGGAAGAGCCGGAGATACGCAGTATTTT. It translates to CASSLAGRAGDTQYF.

This clonotype was counted ten times or more. The rearrangement uses TRBV6-6 and TRBJ2-7; TRBD2 might be the D (5 bases). The germline V and J ends were trimmed by 5 bases and 5 bases, with 7 bases remaining between them. The CDR3 has 11 amino acids. CDR1 and CDR2 (germline): MNHNY, SVGAGI (reference sequence). CDR3 in amino acids: CASSPGNEQYF. CDR3 DNA: TGTGCCAGCAGTCCCGGGAACGAGCAGTACTTC.

Worth noting for this clonotype: The junction differs from germline at one of its ends, possibly a read error. The rearrangement uses TRBV6-1 and TRBJ2-7; D is perhaps TRBD1 (5 bases). The V gene's germline CDR1 is MNHNS and CDR2 SASEGT. CDR3 length equals 17 residues. CDR3 protein: CATSDPSSGRAHGEQYF. DNA for the CDR3: TGTGCCACCAGTGATCCTTCCTCGGGCAGGGCCCACGGAGAGCAGTACTTC.

CDR3 DNA sequence: TGCGCCAGCAGCTTGGAGCCTTCCTCCTCCTACAATGAGCAGTTCTTC. It yields the protein CASSLEPSSSYNEQFF. The V call is TRBV5-1, the J call TRBJ2-1, with D unclear. CDR1 is SGHRS, CDR2 YFSETQ, per germline. The V end was cut by 0 bases, the J end by 0 bases, with 10 bases between. This CDR3 contains 16 residues.

This sequence joins TRBV12-3 or TRBV12-4 and TRBJ2-4; D possibly corresponds to TRBD2 (7 bases). The tail of the sequence fits TRBJ2-7 better, so the J call may be wrong. The CDR3 loop spans 12 amino acids. In DNA, the CDR3 is TGTGCCAGCGGGGGGCGGGGGTACGAGCAGTACTTC. Its protein is CASGGRGYEQYF.

This clonotype has a handful of counts. The chain links TRBV2 to TRBJ2-3; D is possibly TRBD2 (6 bases). V lost 8 bases and J 4 bases, leaving 13 bases between the germline ends. The CDR3 has 13 amino acids. Germline values: CDR1 SNHLY, CDR2 FYNNEI. CDR3: CASGRLGPDTQYF. CDR3 DNA: TGTGCCAGCGGTCGACTAGGTCCAGATACGCAGTATTTT.

This clonotype was counted between two and nine times. V and J are TRBV14 and TRBJ1-2; unclear D gene. The CDR3 consists of 13 residues. Germline CDR1 and CDR2: SGHDN and FVKESK. V was pared by 1 base and J by 4 bases, with 7 bases between. The CDR3 region has the DNA TGTGCCAGCAGCCAAGTATCTACCTATGGCTACACCTTC. Translation gives CASSQVSTYGYTF.

This chain links TRBV2 with TRBJ2-4; 7 bases agree with TRBD2. CDR1 and CDR2 (germline): SNHLY, FYNNEI. Trimming removed 10 bases from V and 7 bases from J; junction bases left unmatched: 13. The CDR3 length is 14 residues. CDR3 coding DNA: TGTGCCACCATTCCCGTGCGGGAGAGGAACATTCAGTACTTC. It encodes CATIPVRERNIQYF.

V gene TRBV4-1 combines with J gene TRBJ2-3; 8 nucleotides agree with TRBD2. J lost 6 bases, V lost 3 bases, and 2 bases had no gene match. The length of the CDR3 is 13 residues. The germline gives CDR1 MGHRA, CDR2 YSYEKL. The CDR3 sequence is CASSHLAGDTQYF. DNA of the CDR3: TGCGCCAGCAGCCACCTAGCGGGTGATACGCAGTATTTT.

This sequence joins TRBV27 and TRBJ1-4, with TRBD1 as a possible D gene (5 bases). CDR1 MNHEY and CDR2 SMNVEV come from the germline V gene (reference sequence). V gave up 2 bases and J gave up 7 bases, with 14 bases separating them. This CDR3 contains 15 residues. This chain's CDR3 is CASSLIQGPGEKLFF. DNA for the CDR3: TGTGCCAGCAGTTTAATCCAGGGTCCGGGTGAAAAACTGTTTTTT. The variable domain in full, completed from reference TRBV27 and TRBJ1-4, reads EAQVTQNPRYLITVTGKKLTVTCSQNMNHEYMSWYRQDPGLGLRQIYYSMNVEVTDKGDVPEGYKVSRKEKRNFPLILESPSPNQTSLYFCASSLIQGPGEKLFFGSGTQLSVL.

The table lists this clonotype with a few counts. This chain uses TRBV6-5 with TRBJ2-4, with 8 nucleotides matching TRBD2. The DNA end is a closer match to TRBJ2-7, so the J assignment may be wrong. The CDR3 is made up of 13 amino acids. Germline CDR1 MNHEY, CDR2 SVGAGI. For the CDR3, the DNA is TGTGCCAGCAGTATAGGACTAGCCTTCGAGCAGTACTTC. Protein: CASSIGLAFEQYF.

The chain carries TRBV7-2 and TRBJ1-5; the match to TRBD1 covers 7 bases. V trimming: 3 bases; J trimming: 8 bases; junction bases outside the gene matches: 7. The CDR3 is made up of 14 amino acids. Germline loops: CDR1 SGHTA, CDR2 FQGNSA. The DNA of the CDR3 is TGTGCCAGCAGCTTGCCAGGGGGAGATGAGCCCCAGCATTTT. This translates into CASSLPGGDEPQHF.

The V call is TRBV6-5, the J call TRBJ2-7; D gene ambiguous. V lost 2 bases, J lost 5 bases, and 4 bases lay in between. The CDR3 consists of 11 residues. The V gene's germline CDR1 is MNHEY and CDR2 SVGAGI. CDR3 coding DNA: TGTGCCAGCAGTTACAAGCACGAGCAGTACTTC. This translates into CASSYKHEQYF.

V is TRBV4-3 and J is TRBJ2-7; D tentatively reads TRBD1 or TRBD2 (5 bases each). The CDR3 covers 15 residues. The V end lost 0 bases, the J end lost 3 bases, and 12 bases lay between the germline ends. Germline V gene sequence: CDR1 LGHNA, CDR2 YSLEER. The CDR3 DNA sequence: TGCGCCAGCAGCCAAGAGGGGACCGGAAACTACGAGCAGTACTTC. Amino acid sequence: CASSQEGTGNYEQYF.

The V gene is TRBV11-2, the J gene TRBJ1-1, with D perhaps matching TRBD1 (5 bases). Trimming took 4 bases from V and 5 from J, leaving 17 bases between them. Germline CDR1 SGHAT, CDR2 FQNNGV. CDR3 size: 15 residues. CDR3 sequence: CASSWGGGAGTEAFF. DNA for the CDR3: TGTGCCAGCAGCTGGGGGGGAGGGGCAGGTACTGAAGCTTTCTTT.

This clonotype was detected only a few times. This chain joins TRBV12-3 or TRBV12-4 and TRBJ1-2; perhaps TRBD1 as D (5 bases). This CDR3 has 13 residues. V gave up 8 bases and J gave up 3 bases, with 13 bases separating them. The CDR3 reads CASYTRDDYGYTF. The CDR3, as DNA: TGTGCCAGCTACACCAGGGACGACTATGGCTACACCTTC.

The V gene is TRBV5-5, the J gene TRBJ2-7; possibly TRBD2 for D (7 bases). The CDR3 spans 14 residues. Between the trimmed V and J ends, which lost 4 bases and 3 bases, there was a span of 14 bases. Germline V CDR1 and CDR2: SGHKS, YYEKEE (reference sequence). CDR3 coding DNA: TGTGCCAGCAGCGGCGGGGGCGGTTTCTACGAGCAGTACTTC. Its translation is CASSGGGGFYEQYF.

The rearrangement links TRBV7-2 to TRBJ1-2, with D possibly TRBD1 on 6 matching bases. The CDR3 is made up of 13 amino acids. Germline V gives CDR1 SGHTA, CDR2 FQGNSA. The ends were cut back, 7 bases at V and 4 bases at J, with 13 bases in the middle. The CDR3, as DNA: TGTGCCAGCACCAATACAGGGTCCTATGGCTACACCTTC. This translates into CASTNTGSYGYTF.

The V and J genes are TRBV29-1 and TRBJ2-1; TRBD2 matches 11 bases. Germline V lookup: CDR1 SQVTM, CDR2 ANQGSEA. The CDR3 totals 17 residues. Unmatched junction bases numbered 16, after V lost 4 bases and J lost 8 bases. The DNA for the CDR3 is TGCAGCGTTGCCAAGATCCTGACTAGCGGGACCTTCTATGAGCAGTTCTTC. Encoded protein: CSVAKILTSGTFYEQFF.

The chain joins TRBV4-1 to TRBJ2-4; possible D gene TRBD1, 6 bases. V was cut by 0 bases and J by 8 bases, with 14 bases left in between. Germline CDR1 MGHRA, CDR2 YSYEKL. CDR3 length: 15 amino acids. CDR3 region: CASSQDVTGRYIQYF. The CDR3 region has the DNA TGCGCCAGCAGCCAAGATGTGACAGGTCGATACATTCAGTACTTC.

The chain carries TRBV25-1 and TRBJ1-2; no clear D gene. The CDR3 consists of 13 residues. Germline V gene lookup returns CDR1 MGHDK and CDR2 SYGVNS. Trimming removed 2 bases from V and 9 bases from J, with 13 bases in between. The CDR3 sequence is CASSEPRRMSYTF. CDR3 nucleotide sequence: TGTGCCAGCAGTGAACCAAGGCGAATGAGCTACACCTTC.